What follows are 23 T cell receptor beta chains derived from one specimen sequenced in a study of blood T cells in healthy people across ages. Next came a second PCR, run for about 6 to 11 cycles, which used a sample-barcoded 5' primer along with a J-beta primer mix. TCRdb redid the calling of the 5' RACE reads with MiXCR, one entry per CDR3 protein. This sample has almost 1 million distinct CDR3 sequences, with just over 50% found just once. The sample comprised blood. All receptors come from a woman aged 55 to 70 in good health.

The genes are TRBV7-2 and TRBJ2-3; unclear D gene. V was clipped by 7 bases and J by 2 bases, with 13 bases between them. In germline, CDR1 is SGHTA, CDR2 FQGNSA. The CDR3 contains 14 residues. The CDR3 is CASTKSGYTDTQYF. The CDR3 nucleotides read TGTGCCAGCACCAAAAGTGGCTACACAGATACGCAGTATTTT.

This clonotype occurred once. The gene calls are TRBV30 and TRBJ2-7; D might be TRBD1 or TRBD2, each matching 5 bases. Germline V lookup: CDR1 GTSNPN, CDR2 SVGIG (reference sequence). This CDR3 region has 12 residues. V was shortened by 3 bases and J by 11 bases, with 17 bases between the two germline ends. The CDR3 DNA is TGTGCCTGGAGCCCTGAGGGGCCAGGGAAGTACTTC. Protein product: CAWSPEGPGKYF.

This clonotype was found a few times. The chain has TRBV6-5 and TRBJ2-3; weak D call: TRBD1 (6 bases). The germline V and J ends were trimmed by 2 bases and 0 bases, with 18 bases remaining between them. In germline, CDR1 is MNHEY, CDR2 SVGAGI. CDR3 length equals 18 residues. CDR3 sequence reads: CASSYPRDVGASTDTQYF. CDR3 DNA sequence: TGTGCCAGCAGTTACCCCCGAGATGTGGGGGCCAGCACAGATACGCAGTATTTT.

This clonotype was seen only a few times. V is TRBV18 and J is TRBJ2-5; 7 positions agree with TRBD2. The CDR3 totals 16 residues. After removal of 5 bases from V and 0 bases from J, the junction contained 9 bases not matched to a gene. The V gene's germline CDR1 is KGHSH and CDR2 LQKENI. The CDR3 sequence is CASSSGLGGHQETQYF. In DNA, the CDR3 is TGTGCCAGCTCATCTGGACTAGGAGGTCACCAAGAGACCCAGTACTTC.

The genes are TRBV5-1 and TRBJ2-1; D may be TRBD2 (6 bases). The V end lost 3 bases, the J end lost 1 base, and 14 bases lay between the germline ends. Germline V gene data show CDR1 as SGHRS and CDR2 as YFSETQ. The CDR3 sequence is 16 residues long. CDR3 sequence reads: CASSWTDYPSYNEQFF. The DNA of the CDR3 is TGCGCCAGCAGCTGGACGGACTATCCTTCCTACAATGAGCAGTTCTTC.

V usage is TRBV20-1 and J usage is TRBJ2-1, with TRBD2 identical over 8 bases. The CDR3 extends over 14 amino acids. CDR1 and CDR2 (germline): DFQATT, SNEGSKA (reference sequence). The ends lost 6 bases at V and 7 bases at J; junction bases unmatched: 11. The DNA of the CDR3 is TGCAGTGCAGCGGGAGAATCTATAGTGAATGAGCAGTTCTTC. Amino acid sequence: CSAAGESIVNEQFF.

The chain recombines TRBV5-5 with TRBJ2-1, with D unresolved. Trimming took 9 bases from V and 2 from J, leaving 18 bases between them. Germline assignment: CDR1 SGHKS and CDR2 YYEKEE (reference sequence). CDR3 length: 15 residues. The CDR3, as DNA: TGTGCCACCGCCCTCTCCGCGGAAACCTACAATGAGCAGTTCTTC. Its translation is CATALSAETYNEQFF.

This chain joins TRBV14 and TRBJ1-2, with unresolved D. This CDR3 has 15 amino acids. V lost 0 bases and J lost 1, with 9 bases in between. Looked up from germline, CDR1 is SGHDN and CDR2 is FVKESK. The CDR3 DNA follows: TGTGCCAGCAGCCAAGATTTGCAGAGTAACTATGGCTACACCTTC. Its translation: CASSQDLQSNYGYTF.

This clonotype was counted many times. V usage is TRBV10-3 and J usage is TRBJ2-5, with 7 bases that match TRBD2. This CDR3 is built from 8 residues. The germline CDR1 and CDR2 sequences are ENHRY and SYGVKD. CDR3 coding DNA: TGTGAGGGAGGGGAGCAGTACTTC. It yields the protein CEGGEQYF.

This clonotype was observed at least ten times. The rearrangement uses TRBV20-1 and TRBJ2-1; maybe TRBD1 (5 bases). The germline CDR1 and CDR2 sequences are DFQATT and SNEGSKA (reference sequence). The CDR3 has 12 residues. V lost 5 bases to trimming and J lost 4 bases, with 9 bases between them. The CDR3 DNA follows: TGCAGTGCTGGGGCAGTGTACAATGAGCAGTTCTTC. This translates into CSAGAVYNEQFF.

CDR3 residues: CASSLAGHSTDTQYF. DNA of the CDR3: TGTGCCAGCAGCTTAGCCGGGCATAGCACAGATACGCAGTATTTT. The genes are TRBV7-6 and TRBJ2-3; D unresolved. The CDR3 is made up of 15 amino acids. Germline V gene sequence: CDR1 SGHVS, CDR2 FNYEAQ. The V gene lost 0 bases and the J gene lost 0 bases, with 7 bases spanning the gap. The full variable domain, rest sourced from reference TRBV7-6 and TRBJ2-3, is GAGVSQSPRYKVTKRGQDVALRCDPISGHVSLYWYRQALGQGPEFLTYFNYEAQQDKSGLPNDRFSAERPEGSISTLTIQRTEQRDSAMYRCASSLAGHSTDTQYFGPGTRLTVL.

About this clonotype itself: Being one base from a much bigger clone, this may be a read error. The chain has TRBV29-1 and TRBJ2-4, with no clear D. The J call may be faulty, since TRBJ2-5 better matches the DNA end. CDR3 length: 11 residues. Germline V gives CDR1 SQVTM, CDR2 ANQGSEA. CDR3 nucleotides: TGCGGCGTTATAGCCGAAGAGACCCAGTACTTC. Its translation is CGVIAEETQYF.

This chain joins TRBV6-1 and TRBJ2-3; D is possibly TRBD2 (5 bases). V lost 2 bases, J lost 2 bases, and 17 bases lay in between. The CDR3 loop spans 17 amino acids. Per the germline V gene, CDR1 is MNHNS and CDR2 is SASEGT. The CDR3 coding sequence is TGTGCCAGCAGTGAAAACCTTGGCGGAGGATCCACAGATACGCAGTATTTT. Translated, it gives CASSENLGGGSTDTQYF.

This clonotype has just a few counts. The chain uses TRBV6-1 and TRBJ2-5; D may match TRBD1 or TRBD2 (5 bases each). The CDR3 consists of 14 residues. Looked up from germline, CDR1 is MNHNS and CDR2 is SASEGT. V was cut by 9 bases and J by 0 bases, with 14 bases left in between. The CDR3 region has the DNA TGTGCCAGTAGATTTGGGGGAAACCAAGAGACCCAGTACTTC. Its translation: CASRFGGNQETQYF.

Notes on this clonotype: One end of the junction varies from germline; a read error may be responsible. V gene TRBV29-1 combines with J gene TRBJ2-5; possible D gene TRBD1, 6 bases. The better agreement between TRBJ2-7 and the DNA end casts doubt on the J call. Germline V gene data show CDR1 as SQVTM and CDR2 as ANQGSEA. The CDR3 totals 14 residues. The CDR3 protein is CIVRETGGYSEQYF. CDR3 in DNA: TGCATCGTTAGGGAGACAGGAGGTTACTCCGAGCAGTACTTC.

The chain is built from TRBV7-2 and TRBJ1-5; D gene unclear. This CDR3 region has 14 residues. V lost 2 bases, J lost 1 base, and 6 bases lay in between. Germline V lookup: CDR1 SGHTA, CDR2 FQGNSA. CDR3 DNA: TGTGCCAGCAGCTTAATGGGGAGCAATCAGCCCCAGCATTTT. It translates to CASSLMGSNQPQHF.

This clonotype was counted between two and nine times. The chain is built from TRBV12-3 or TRBV12-4 and TRBJ2-3; D might be TRBD1 (6 bases). The V gene lost 6 bases and the J gene lost 4 bases, with 17 bases spanning the gap. This CDR3 is built from 15 residues. CDR3 region: CASRGAAYLSDTQYF. CDR3 sequence (DNA): TGTGCCAGCAGGGGGGCGGCTTACCTTTCAGATACGCAGTATTTT.

This clonotype has just a few counts. CDR3 in DNA: TGTGCCAGCAGCCTATGGGCCCTCGGTTCCCAAGAGACCCAGTACTTC. Translated, it gives CASSLWALGSQETQYF. The V call is TRBV14, the J call TRBJ2-5, with D unclear. The CDR3 contains 16 residues. Trimming removed 4 bases at V and 1 base at J, with 16 bases between. Germline assignment: CDR1 SGHDN and CDR2 FVKESK.

The chain carries TRBV29-1 and TRBJ2-7; possibly TRBD1 or TRBD2 for D (6 bases each). The CDR3 has 14 residues. Looked up from germline, CDR1 is SQVTM and CDR2 is ANQGSEA. V was trimmed by 3 bases and J by 0 bases, leaving 12 bases between them. The CDR3 spells CSVEGGGGSYEQYF. CDR3 sequence (DNA): TGCAGCGTTGAGGGCGGAGGGGGCTCCTACGAGCAGTACTTC.

The table lists this clonotype with a few counts. The chain has TRBV29-1 and TRBJ2-1; D not resolved. Deletions cut 7 bases from V and 10 bases from J, with 14 bases between. Per germline, CDR1 SQVTM and CDR2 ANQGSEA. The CDR3 is 11 residues long. The CDR3 region is CSAQSLGEQFF. The CDR3 nucleotides read TGCAGCGCCCAGAGCCTTGGGGAGCAGTTCTTC.

In DNA, the CDR3 is TGTGCCAGCAGCCGGGTCGGGGAGCTGTTTTTT. Residues: CASSRVGELFF. The rearrangement links TRBV3-1 to TRBJ2-2; D is uncertain. The CDR3 has 11 amino acids. Germline values: CDR1 LGHDT, CDR2 YNNKEL (reference sequence). V gave up 4 bases and J gave up 7 bases, with 4 bases separating them.

The CDR3 sequence: CASQPRGVKNIQYF. DNA of the CDR3: TGTGCCTCCCAACCCAGGGGAGTCAAAAACATTCAGTACTTC. The chain uses TRBV2 and TRBJ2-4; D is perhaps TRBD1 (6 bases). The V gene's germline CDR1 is SNHLY and CDR2 FYNNEI. The CDR3 is 14 residues long. V was shortened by 11 bases and J by 3 bases, with 17 bases between the two germline ends.

The chain couples TRBV5-1 to TRBJ2-1, with 7 bases identical to TRBD1. Germline CDR1 reads SGHRS; CDR2 reads YFSETQ. V trimming: 4 bases; J trimming: 1 base; junction bases outside the gene matches: 8. This CDR3 is 16 amino acids long. CDR3 sequence: CASSGRTGISYNEQFF. CDR3 DNA sequence: TGCGCCAGCAGCGGACGGACAGGAATTTCCTACAATGAGCAGTTCTTC.